A single sample gave rise to the 9 T cell receptor beta chains below, sequenced in a study of vaccination effects on CD4 cells after COVID-19. Libraries were prepared by immunoSEQ multiplex PCR; TCRdb keeps only in-frame clonotypes and omits some of them. The table lists 50,000 to 75,000 clones, 60% to 85% of them singletons. Their target antigens are unknown. Following a roughly 11-day culture, CD4+ T cells were purified. The material was CD4+ T cells from PBMCs cultured without peptide, obtained before COVID-19 vaccination. The receptor set was obtained from a human donor who received a COVID-19 vaccine.

The chain joins TRBV30 to TRBJ2-3; maybe TRBD1 (6 bases). In germline, CDR1 is GTSNPN, CDR2 SVGIG (reference sequence). The CDR3 spans 14 residues. V shed 2 bases and J shed 0 bases, with 9 bases lying between them. The chain's CDR3 is CAWSQGLSTDTQYF. The CDR3 DNA reads as TGTGCCTGGAGTCAGGGGCTGAGCACAGATACGCAGTATTTT.

The chain combines TRBV4-2 with TRBJ2-1; TRBD2 aligns across 13 bases. The V gene end was trimmed by 5 bases and the J gene end by 9 bases; junction bases not matched to a gene: 7. Germline CDR1 reads LGHNA; CDR2 reads YNFKEQ. This CDR3 is 15 amino acids long. The CDR3 sequence: CASSIRLAGGSEQFF. CDR3 sequence (DNA): TGTGCCAGCAGCATACGACTAGCGGGGGGCTCTGAGCAGTTCTTC.

The chain is built from TRBV4-1 and TRBJ1-5; D not resolved. This CDR3 is 14 amino acids long. V was trimmed by 2 bases and J by 7 bases, leaving 12 bases between them. Per the germline V gene, CDR1 is MGHRA and CDR2 is YSYEKL. The DNA for the CDR3 is TGCGCCAGCAGCCAATATGAAGGGAACCAGCCCCAGCATTTT. It specifies CASSQYEGNQPQHF.

The chain is built from TRBV9 and TRBJ2-6; 7 bases line up with TRBD1. CDR1 is SGDLS and CDR2 is YYNGEE in the germline V gene. V gave up 3 bases and J gave up 0 bases; unmatched junction bases: 0. This CDR3 contains 15 residues. The CDR3 DNA is TGTGCCAGCAGCGGACAGGGCTCTGGGGCCAACGTCCTGACTTTC. It encodes CASSGQGSGANVLTF.

The V and J genes are TRBV6-5 and TRBJ2-5; tentatively, D is TRBD2 (5 bases). The CDR3 spans 13 residues. CDR1 MNHEY and CDR2 SVGAGI come from the germline V gene. V lost 6 bases and J 5 bases, leaving 13 bases between the germline ends. Here the CDR3 DNA reads TGTGCCAGCAGGCGGGCGAGAGGGGAGACCCAGTACTTC. Translation: CASRRARGETQYF.

The chain has TRBV30 and TRBJ1-2; D not certain. This CDR3 spans 14 amino acids. Per germline, CDR1 GTSNPN and CDR2 SVGIG (reference sequence). V was trimmed by 5 bases and J by 4 bases, leaving 17 bases between them. The CDR3 coding sequence is TGTGCCTGGGGAAGAGGTATAGAAATCTATGGCTACACCTTC. It is translated as CAWGRGIEIYGYTF.

The V and J genes are TRBV19 and TRBJ1-4; 8 bases are a match to TRBD1. The CDR3 has 15 amino acids. With 2 bases clipped from V and 8 bases from J, the junction kept 7 bases outside the gene matches. Germline V lookup: CDR1 LNHDA, CDR2 SQIVND (reference sequence). For the CDR3, the DNA is TGTGCCAGTAGTATAAACTGGACAGGGAACGAAAAACTGTTTTTT. It yields the protein CASSINWTGNEKLFF.

The chain uses TRBV2 and TRBJ2-2, with D perhaps TRBD2 (7 bases). The CDR3 extends over 15 amino acids. The V gene's germline CDR1 is SNHLY and CDR2 FYNNEI. Trimming pared 8 bases from V and 0 bases from J, leaving 13 bases between. The CDR3 DNA follows: TGTGCCAGCCTCAAGGGGGGGTCGAACACCGGGGAGCTGTTTTTT. Protein sequence: CASLKGGSNTGELFF.

This clone was observed a handful of times. The gene calls are TRBV2 and TRBJ1-5; D unresolved. The germline V gene has CDR1 SNHLY and CDR2 FYNNEI. Trimming removed 4 bases from V and 2 bases from J, with 3 bases in between. The CDR3 loop spans 12 amino acids. CDR3 region: CASSAGNQPQHF. DNA for the CDR3: TGTGCCAGCAGTGCAGGCAATCAGCCCCAGCATTTT.